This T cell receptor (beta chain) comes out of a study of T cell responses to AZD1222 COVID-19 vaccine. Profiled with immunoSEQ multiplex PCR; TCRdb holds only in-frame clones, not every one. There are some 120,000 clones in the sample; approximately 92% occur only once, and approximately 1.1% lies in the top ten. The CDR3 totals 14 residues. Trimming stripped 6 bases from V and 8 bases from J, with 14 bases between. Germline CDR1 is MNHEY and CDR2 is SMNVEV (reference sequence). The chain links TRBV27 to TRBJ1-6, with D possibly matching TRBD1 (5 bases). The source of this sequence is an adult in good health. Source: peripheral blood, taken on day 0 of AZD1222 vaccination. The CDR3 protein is CASSVSGFYSPLHF. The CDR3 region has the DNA TGTGCCAGCAGCGTATCAGGGTTCTATTCACCCCTCCACTTT.